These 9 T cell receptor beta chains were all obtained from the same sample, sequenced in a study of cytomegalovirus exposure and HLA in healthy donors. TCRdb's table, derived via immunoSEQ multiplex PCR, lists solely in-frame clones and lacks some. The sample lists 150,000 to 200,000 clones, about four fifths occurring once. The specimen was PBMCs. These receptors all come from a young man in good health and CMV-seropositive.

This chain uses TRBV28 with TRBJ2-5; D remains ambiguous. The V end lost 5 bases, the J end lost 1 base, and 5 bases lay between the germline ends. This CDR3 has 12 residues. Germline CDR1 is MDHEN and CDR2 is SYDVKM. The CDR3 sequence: CASSTVQETQYF. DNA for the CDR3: TGTGCCAGCAGTACGGTCCAAGAGACCCAGTACTTC. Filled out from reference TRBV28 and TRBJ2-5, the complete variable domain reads DVKVTQSSRYLVKRTGEKVFLECVQDMDHENMFWYRQDPGLGLRLIYFSYDVKMKEKGDIPEGYSVSREKKERFSLILESASTNQTSMYLCASSTVQETQYFGPGTRLLVL.

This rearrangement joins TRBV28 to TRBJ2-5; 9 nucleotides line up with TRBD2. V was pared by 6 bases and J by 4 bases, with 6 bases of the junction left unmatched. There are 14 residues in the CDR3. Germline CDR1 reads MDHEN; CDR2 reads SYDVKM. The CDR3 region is CASSIAGGIETQYF. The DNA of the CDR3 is TGTGCCAGCAGCATTGCGGGAGGGATAGAGACCCAGTACTTC.

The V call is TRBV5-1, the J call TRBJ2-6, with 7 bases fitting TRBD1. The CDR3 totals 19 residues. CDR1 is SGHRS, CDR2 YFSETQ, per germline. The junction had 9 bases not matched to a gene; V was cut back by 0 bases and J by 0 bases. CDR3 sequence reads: CASSLVLGGFGSGANVLTF. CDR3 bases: TGCGCCAGCAGCTTGGTTTTAGGGGGCTTTGGCTCTGGGGCCAACGTCCTGACTTTC.

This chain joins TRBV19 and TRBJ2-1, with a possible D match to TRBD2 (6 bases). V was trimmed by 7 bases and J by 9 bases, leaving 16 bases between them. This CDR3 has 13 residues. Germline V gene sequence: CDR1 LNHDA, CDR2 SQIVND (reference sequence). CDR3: CASTPHRRGEQFF. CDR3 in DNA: TGTGCCAGTACGCCCCATCGGAGGGGTGAGCAGTTCTTC. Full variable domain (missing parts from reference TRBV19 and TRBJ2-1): DGGITQSPKYLFRKEGQNVTLSCEQNLNHDAMYWYRQDPGQGLRLIYYSQIVNDFQKGDIAEGYSVSREKKESFPLTVTSAQKNPTAFYLCASTPHRRGEQFFGPGTRLTVL.

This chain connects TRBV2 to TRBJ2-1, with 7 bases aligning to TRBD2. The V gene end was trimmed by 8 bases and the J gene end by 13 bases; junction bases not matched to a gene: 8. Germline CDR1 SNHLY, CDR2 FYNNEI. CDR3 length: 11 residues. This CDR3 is CASFWREGQFF. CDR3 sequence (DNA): TGTGCCAGCTTTTGGAGGGAGGGCCAGTTCTTC.

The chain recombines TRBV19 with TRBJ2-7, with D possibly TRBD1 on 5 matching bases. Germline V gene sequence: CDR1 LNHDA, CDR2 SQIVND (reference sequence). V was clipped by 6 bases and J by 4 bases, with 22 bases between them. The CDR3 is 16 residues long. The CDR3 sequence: CASSSGGAPLGYEQYF. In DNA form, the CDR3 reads TGTGCCAGTAGCAGTGGTGGGGCACCCCTCGGGTACGAGCAGTACTTC.

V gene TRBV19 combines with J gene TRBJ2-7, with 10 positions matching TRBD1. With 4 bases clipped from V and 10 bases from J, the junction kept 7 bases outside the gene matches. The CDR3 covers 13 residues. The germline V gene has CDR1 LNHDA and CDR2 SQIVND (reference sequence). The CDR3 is CASSTDGQGGQYF. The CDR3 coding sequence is TGTGCCAGTAGTACGGACGGACAGGGGGGACAGTACTTC.

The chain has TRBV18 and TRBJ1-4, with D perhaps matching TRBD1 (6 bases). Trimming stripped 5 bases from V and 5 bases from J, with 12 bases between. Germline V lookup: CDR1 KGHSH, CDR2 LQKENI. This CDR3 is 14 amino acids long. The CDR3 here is CASSGGQRNEKLFF. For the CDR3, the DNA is TGTGCCAGCTCAGGAGGACAGCGAAATGAAAAACTGTTTTTT.

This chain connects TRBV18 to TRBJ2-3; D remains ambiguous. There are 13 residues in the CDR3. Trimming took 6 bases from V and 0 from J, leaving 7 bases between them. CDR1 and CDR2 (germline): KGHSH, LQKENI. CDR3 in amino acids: CASSPPSTDTQYF. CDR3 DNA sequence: TGTGCCAGCTCTCCTCCTAGCACAGATACGCAGTATTTT. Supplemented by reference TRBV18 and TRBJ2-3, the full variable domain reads NAGVMQNPRHLVRRRGQEARLRCSPMKGHSHVYWYRQLPEEGLKFMVYLQKENIIDESGMPKERFSAEFPKEGPSILRIQQVVRGDSAAYFCASSPPSTDTQYFGPGTRLTVL.